This TCR beta chain was retrieved from a study of blood T cell repertoires in COVID-19. In the study overall: Both acute and convalescent COVID-19 samples were obtained from the United States, Italy and Spain. The cDNA or gDNA used as material had been derived from T cells, B-cell-depleted T cells, or PBMCs.

This CDR3 is built from 15 residues. Germline values: CDR1 SGHVS, CDR2 FQNEAQ. V was pared by 5 bases and J by 6 bases, with 16 bases between. Per the authors' pipeline: The authors estimated nucleated cell counts from reference gene primer amplification. Profiled with immunoSEQ multiplex PCR; TCRdb holds only in-frame clones, not every one. The V and J calls and clone size were taken over from that table, and D and trimming were inferred from the DNA. The repertoire consists of over 70,000 clones, with around 80% occurring once and the leading ten covering around 30%. The TCR sequence derives from a woman older than 75 with active or convalescent COVID-19. The chain has TRBV7-8 and TRBJ2-2; D gene unclear. The specimen sequenced was peripheral blood. DNA of the CDR3: TGTGCCAGCAGCGCCAACCCGCGAAGCGCCGGGGAGCTGTTTTTT. It translates to CASSANPRSAGELFF.